This T cell receptor beta chain is from a study of vaccination effects on CD4 cells after COVID-19 (dated by TCRdb to the early 2020s). The study in broad terms: Across the study, the median time from the second dose to post-vaccine sampling was 72 days (range 14 to 241). The Oncomine TCR Beta short-read assay on an Illumina iSeq 100 was used to sequence cultures from other donors in the study. Altogether, approximately 10 COVID-19 convalescent patients and several SARS-CoV-2-naive healthy vaccine recipients made up the full study. SARS-CoV-2 spike-specific CD4+ TCR repertoires were compared before and after mRNA vaccination in COVID-19 convalescent patients and in infection-naive vaccine recipients. Study-wide conclusions, independent of this receptor: The study was limited by a small number of convalescent patients and lacked early post-infection timepoints. Clones induced by infection and clones induced by vaccination both contracted markedly at late timepoints after vaccination, which fits with T cell responses waning over time. In healthy vaccine recipients, vaccine-induced clones were almost all SARS-CoV-2 mono-reactive, with only 1 of 255 cross-reactive with common cold coronaviruses.

Library creation used the immunoSEQ multiplex PCR assay. DNA from the CD4+ T cells that had been cultured and isolated underwent TCR beta CDR3 sequencing. As for the original processing: The analysis removed non-productive TCR sequences, trimmed reads to the CDR3 region, and retained only CDR3s that were 7 or more amino acids long. The MANAFEST web app was used to identify antigen-specific clonotypes by comparing expansion in peptide wells with expansion in reference cultures. For clones to be considered positive, expansion at FDR<0.05 versus reference and all other wells, an odds ratio above 5, and a frequency above 0.1% in two replicate wells were required. Cross-reactive clonotypes were defined as significantly expanded in SARS-CoV-2 spike wells and in at least one common cold coronavirus spike condition. Using the stringdist R package, CDR3 similarity was measured by Levenshtein distance, and unrooted trees were constructed with ape in R 3.6.1. The table was pulled from immuneACCESS by TCRdb, which kept in-frame rearrangements only. Such tables lose some clones; where checked, under half of the loss comes from unresolved V genes, and the rest has no known cause. The V and J calls and clone size come from that table; D and trimming were worked out from the DNA. The sample profile shows tens of thousands of clones; approximately 82% of them were found once. Together, the top ten hold 1.2% of the sample.

Taken from the germline V gene, the CDR1 and CDR2 loops are MNHEY and SVGAGI. The CDR3 goes from the cysteine to the phenylalanine over 12 residues. Of the read, only the CDR3 DNA is kept; its 36 bases are in frame from base 1. Relative to germline, V is missing 5 bases and J is missing 6 bases, with 1 base of the junction outside any gene match. In the ViraFEST assay, PBMC were stimulated with viral peptide pools, and TCR sequencing was then used to find antigen-specific CD4+ T cell clonotypes based on their expansion. After about 9 days of culture, CD4+ T cells were isolated with the EasySep CD4+ T cell isolation kit. Two doses of either the BNT162b2 or the mRNA-1273 mRNA SARS-CoV-2 vaccine were administered to participants. Healthy vaccine recipients had no prior SARS-CoV-2 infection, confirmed by negative nucleocapsid antibodies before and after vaccination. A few million PBMC per well were cultured with 8.5 to 10 ug/ml peptides in IMDM containing 5% human AB serum, approximately 9.9 IU/ml IL-2 and gentamicin. On days 3 and 7, half of the culture medium was replaced with fresh IL-2-containing medium. Unless otherwise noted, each peptide stimulation condition was cultured in triplicate wells. PBMC were separated from whole blood using Ficoll-Paque Plus gradient centrifugation and were then either cryopreserved at -140C or used fresh. The overlapping peptide pools covered the spike proteins of SARS-CoV-2 as well as those of the common cold coronaviruses HCoV-NL63, HCoV-OC43 and HCoV-229E. Genomic DNA was extracted from cultured CD4+ T cells with the QIAamp micro DNA kit.

Concerning this clone itself: Its antigen is currently not known. Qualities for individual bases were not recorded, and no much larger clone is one base off.

The sequence joins TRBV6-5 to TRBJ1-5; TRBD1 lines up with 7 middle nucleotides. This clonotype originated in a human donor who received a COVID-19 vaccine. The sequencing used CD4+ T cells from PBMCs cultured with HCoV-229E spike peptides, collected after COVID-19 vaccination. The cell subset or site label for this specimen denotes: HCoV-229E spike overlapping peptide pool stimulation. In nucleotides, the sequence is TGTGCCAGCAGTCGACAGGGTCAGCCCCAGCATTTT. This encodes CASSRQGQPQHF.